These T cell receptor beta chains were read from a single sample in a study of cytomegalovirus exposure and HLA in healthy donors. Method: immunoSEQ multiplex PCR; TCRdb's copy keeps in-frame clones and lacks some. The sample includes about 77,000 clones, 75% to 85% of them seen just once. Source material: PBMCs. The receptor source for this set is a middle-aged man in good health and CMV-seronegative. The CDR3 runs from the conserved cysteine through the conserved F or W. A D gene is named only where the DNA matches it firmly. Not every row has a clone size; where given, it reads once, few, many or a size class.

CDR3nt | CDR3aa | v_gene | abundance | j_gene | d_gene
TGTGCCAGCAGAGAAGGGAGCTCTGGAAACACCATATATTTT | CASREGSSGNTIYF | TRBV5-6 | few | TRBJ1-3 | .
TGTGCCATCAGTGAGGTGGATCGTGGAGTAGATACGCAGTATTTT | CAISEVDRGVDTQYF | TRBV10-3 | . | TRBJ2-3 | .
TGTGCCAGCAGCAACAGGGGGCCCTACGAGCAGTACTTC | CASSNRGPYEQYF | TRBV7-2 | . | TRBJ2-7 | TRBD1
TGCGCCAGCAGCCCTATGCCGGGGATAGGGTACGAGCAGTACTTC | CASSPMPGIGYEQYF | TRBV4-1 | . | TRBJ2-7 | .
TGTGCCAGCAGTTTGGCGGGACTCTACGAGCAGTACTTC | CASSLAGLYEQYF | TRBV28 | . | TRBJ2-7 | .
TGCGCCAGCAGCCCCCCCAGCGGGGGATTGGAGACCCAGTACTTC | CASSPPSGGLETQYF | TRBV5-1 | once | TRBJ2-5 | TRBD2
TGTGCCAGCAGATCGGGAGGTCGGGGAAACACCATATATTTT | CASRSGGRGNTIYF | TRBV28 | . | TRBJ1-3 | .
TGTGCCAGCAGCAAAACATTCACTAACTATGGCTACACCTTC | CASSKTFTNYGYTF | TRBV6-5 | . | TRBJ1-2 | .
TGTGCCAGCAGCTCCAGGGGATTTTTGAACACTGAAGCTTTCTTT | CASSSRGFLNTEAFF | TRBV7-6 | . | TRBJ1-1 | .
TGTGCCAGCAGTTTAGGCCCCCGGGACAGGAGCAATCAGCCCCAGCATTTT | CASSLGPRDRSNQPQHF | TRBV27 | . | TRBJ1-5 | TRBD1
TGCGCCAGCAGCCACCCTGAGGAAAGGGAGAATTCACCCCTCCACTTT | CASSHPEERENSPLHF | TRBV4-1 | once | TRBJ1-6 | .
TGTGCCAGCAGGGGTGTCGGGACACTCTCGTACGAGCAGTACTTC | CASRGVGTLSYEQYF | TRBV19 | . | TRBJ2-7 | .
TGTGCCAGCAGTTACTCCCATACACGCAATGAGCAGTTCTTC | CASSYSHTRNEQFF | TRBV6-5 | few | TRBJ2-1 | .
TGTGCCCGCAGCCTTGTATTCGTGACAGGGGGCGGAAAACTGTTTTTT | CARSLVFVTGGGKLFF | TRBV14 | . | TRBJ1-4 | TRBD1
TGTGCCAGCAGCACCAAGGGTGAGGGGGGGAACACCATATATTTT | CASSTKGEGGNTIYF | TRBV5-4 | . | TRBJ1-3 | .
TGTGCCAGCTCAGCGGGGACAGGTTACACCGGGGAGCTGTTTTTT | CASSAGTGYTGELFF | TRBV18 | once | TRBJ2-2 | TRBD1
TGCGCCAGCAGCTTGGTCAGGGGTCCAACTAATGAAAAACTGTTTTTT | CASSLVRGPTNEKLFF | TRBV5-1 | . | TRBJ1-4 | .
TGCGCCAGCAGCTTGGGGACTAGCGGGGGGGCCTACGAGCAGTACTTC | CASSLGTSGGAYEQYF | TRBV5-1 | . | TRBJ2-7 | TRBD2
TGTGCCAGCAGCCCACAGGGGGGCACTGAAGCTTTCTTT | CASSPQGGTEAFF | TRBV7-9 | . | TRBJ1-1 | TRBD1
TGTGCCAGCTCACCGGACAGAAGCTCACCCCTCCACTTT | CASSPDRSSPLHF | TRBV18 | . | TRBJ1-6 | .
TGTGCCAGTAGTCCCCACGAGAGCTGCAAGCAGTACTTC | CASSPHESCKQYF | TRBV19 | few | TRBJ2-7 | .
TGTGCCAGCAGCCTCCTTACCTATCACGAGCAGTACTTC | CASSLLTYHEQYF | TRBV6-6 | . | TRBJ2-7 | .